This paragraph reports one T cell receptor (beta chain). Antigen: not known. The sample comes from a study of T cell responses to AZD1222 COVID-19 vaccine. Study observations and caveats: In all cases, repertoires were sampled only after the peak T cell response. Along spike, vaccine-associated CD4 TCRs were found throughout, with dominance at 160-218 and 743-854. Donors were largely white British and mainly female; clonal diversity was possibly underestimated.

Here immunoSEQ multiplex PCR was the method, and the copy in TCRdb shows in-frame clones only, minus some. The sample lists tens of thousands of clones; about 90% were seen once. This CDR3 contains 15 residues. From germline, CDR1 is LGHDT and CDR2 YNNKEL (reference sequence). The V and J ends lost 3 bases and 1 base, in that order; junction bases with no gene match: 5. This receptor was obtained from an adult who received the AZD1222 COVID-19 vaccine. This specimen was peripheral blood, taken 28 days after the second AZD1222 dose. V usage is TRBV3-1 (or the pseudogene TRBV3-2) and J usage is TRBJ2-7; 8 bases map to TRBD2. The chain's CDR3 is CASSQAAGESYEQYF. CDR3 in DNA: TGTGCCAGCAGCCAGGCAGCGGGGGAATCCTACGAGCAGTACTTC.